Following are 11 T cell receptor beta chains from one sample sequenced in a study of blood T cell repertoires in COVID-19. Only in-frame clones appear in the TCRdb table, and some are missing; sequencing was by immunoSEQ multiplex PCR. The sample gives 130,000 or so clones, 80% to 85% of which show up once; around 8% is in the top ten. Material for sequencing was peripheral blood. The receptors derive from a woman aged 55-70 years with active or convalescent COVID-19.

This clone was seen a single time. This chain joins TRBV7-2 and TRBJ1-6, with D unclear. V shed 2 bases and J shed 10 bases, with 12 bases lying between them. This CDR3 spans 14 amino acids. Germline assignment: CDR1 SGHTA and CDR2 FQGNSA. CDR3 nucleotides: TGTGCCAGCAGCTTATATCGGGGAGGATCACCCCTCCACTTT. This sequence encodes CASSLYRGGSPLHF.

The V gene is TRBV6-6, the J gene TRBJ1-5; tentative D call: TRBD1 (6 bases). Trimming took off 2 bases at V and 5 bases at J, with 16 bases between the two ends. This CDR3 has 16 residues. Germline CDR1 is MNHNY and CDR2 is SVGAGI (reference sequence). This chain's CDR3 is CASSYPEDRLYQPQHF. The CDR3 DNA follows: TGTGCCAGCAGTTACCCCGAAGACAGGCTCTATCAGCCCCAGCATTTT.

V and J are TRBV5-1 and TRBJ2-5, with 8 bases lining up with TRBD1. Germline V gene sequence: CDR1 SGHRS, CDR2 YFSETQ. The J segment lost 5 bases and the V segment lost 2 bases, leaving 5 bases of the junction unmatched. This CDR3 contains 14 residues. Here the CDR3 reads CASSFQGARETQYF. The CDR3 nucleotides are TGCGCCAGCAGCTTCCAGGGGGCAAGGGAGACCCAGTACTTC.

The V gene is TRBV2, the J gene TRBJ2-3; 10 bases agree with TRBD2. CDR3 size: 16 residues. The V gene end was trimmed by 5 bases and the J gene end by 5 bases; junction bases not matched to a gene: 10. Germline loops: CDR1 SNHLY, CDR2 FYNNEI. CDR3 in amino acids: CASSPLAGGPGDTQYF. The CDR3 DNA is TGTGCCAGCAGTCCCTTAGCGGGGGGCCCCGGAGATACGCAGTATTTT.

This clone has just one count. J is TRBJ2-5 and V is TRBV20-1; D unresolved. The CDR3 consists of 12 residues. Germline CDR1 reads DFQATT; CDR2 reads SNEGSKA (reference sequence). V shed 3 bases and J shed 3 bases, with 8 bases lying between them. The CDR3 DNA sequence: TGCAGTGCTAGTAGGAGAGAAGAGACCCAGTACTTC. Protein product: CSASRREETQYF.

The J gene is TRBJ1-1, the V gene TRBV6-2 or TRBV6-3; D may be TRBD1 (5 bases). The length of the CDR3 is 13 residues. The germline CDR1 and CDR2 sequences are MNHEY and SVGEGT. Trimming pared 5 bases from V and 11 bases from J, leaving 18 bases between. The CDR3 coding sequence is TGTGCCAGCAGTAGACCCGGGGGAACGGCGGCTTTCTTT. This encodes CASSRPGGTAAFF.

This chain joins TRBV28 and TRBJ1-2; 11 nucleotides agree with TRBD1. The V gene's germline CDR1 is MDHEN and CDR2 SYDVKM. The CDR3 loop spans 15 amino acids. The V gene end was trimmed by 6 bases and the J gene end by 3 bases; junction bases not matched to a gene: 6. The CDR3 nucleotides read TGTGCCAGCAGATTCGGACAGGGGGCATACTATGGCTACACCTTC. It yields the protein CASRFGQGAYYGYTF.

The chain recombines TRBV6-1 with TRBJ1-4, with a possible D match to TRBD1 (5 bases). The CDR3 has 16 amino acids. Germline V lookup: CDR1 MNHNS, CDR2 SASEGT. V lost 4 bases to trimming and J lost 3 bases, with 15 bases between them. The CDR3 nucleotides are TGTGCCAGCAGTGGGAGAATCGGGGGTTCTAATGAAAAACTGTTTTTT. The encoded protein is CASSGRIGGSNEKLFF.

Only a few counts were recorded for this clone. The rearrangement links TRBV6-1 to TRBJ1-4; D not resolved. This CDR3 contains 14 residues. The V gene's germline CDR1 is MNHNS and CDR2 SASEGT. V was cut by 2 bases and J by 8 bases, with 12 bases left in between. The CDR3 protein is CASSEPTVYEKLFF. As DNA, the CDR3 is TGTGCCAGCAGTGAACCAACAGTCTACGAAAAACTGTTTTTT.

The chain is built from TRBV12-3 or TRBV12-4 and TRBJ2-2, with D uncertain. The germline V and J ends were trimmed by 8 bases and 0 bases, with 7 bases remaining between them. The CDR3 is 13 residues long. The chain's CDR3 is CASVTSNTGELFF. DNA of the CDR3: TGTGCCAGCGTGACATCGAACACCGGGGAGCTGTTTTTT.

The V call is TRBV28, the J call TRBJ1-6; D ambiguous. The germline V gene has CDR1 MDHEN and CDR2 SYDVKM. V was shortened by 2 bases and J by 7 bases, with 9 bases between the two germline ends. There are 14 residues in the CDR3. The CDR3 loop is CASSLTAGNSPLHF. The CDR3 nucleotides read TGTGCCAGCAGTTTAACCGCGGGAAATTCACCCCTCCACTTT.